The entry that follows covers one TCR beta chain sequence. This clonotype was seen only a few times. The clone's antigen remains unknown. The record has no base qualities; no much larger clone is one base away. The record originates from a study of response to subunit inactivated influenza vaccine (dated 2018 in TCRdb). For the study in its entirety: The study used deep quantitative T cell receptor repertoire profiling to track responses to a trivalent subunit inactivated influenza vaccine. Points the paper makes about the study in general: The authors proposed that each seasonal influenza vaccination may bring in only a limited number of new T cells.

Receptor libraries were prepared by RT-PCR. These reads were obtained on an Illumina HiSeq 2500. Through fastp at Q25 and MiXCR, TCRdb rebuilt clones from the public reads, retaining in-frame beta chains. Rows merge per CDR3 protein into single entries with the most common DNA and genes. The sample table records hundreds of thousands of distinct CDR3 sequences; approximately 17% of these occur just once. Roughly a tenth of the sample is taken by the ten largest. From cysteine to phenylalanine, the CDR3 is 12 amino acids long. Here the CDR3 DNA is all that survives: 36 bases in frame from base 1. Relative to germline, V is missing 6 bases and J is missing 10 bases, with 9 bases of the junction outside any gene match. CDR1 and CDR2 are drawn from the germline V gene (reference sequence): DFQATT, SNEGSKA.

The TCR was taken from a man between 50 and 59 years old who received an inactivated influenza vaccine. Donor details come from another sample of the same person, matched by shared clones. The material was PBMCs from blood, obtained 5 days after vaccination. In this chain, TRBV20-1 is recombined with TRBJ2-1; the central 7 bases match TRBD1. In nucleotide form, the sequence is TGCAGTGCCAGCGACAGGGTCGGGGAGCAGTTCTTC. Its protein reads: CSASDRVGEQFF.